This TCR beta chain was sequenced for a study of PD-L1 blockade in urothelial cancer. The wider study: Each blood sample yielded a median of around 150,000 T cells. Study-wide points: Where pretreatment blood TCR clonality fell below the median, better survival was predicted.

Produced via immunoSEQ multiplex PCR; TCRdb's table is partial and in-frame only. Among roughly 40,000 clones, less than 95% were seen once, and the ten largest hold less than 9.5%. In regard to this clone: Its cognate antigen is unknown.

J gave up 0 bases and V 0 bases, and 8 bases lay outside the gene matches. The CDR3 has 19 residues. CDR1 SGHRS and CDR2 YFSETQ come from the germline V gene. Time point defined: peripheral blood 6 weeks after treatment start. The sequence was collected from a man between 65 and 85 years old with urothelial cancer. Specimen: PBMCs, collected around atezolizumab (anti-PD-L1) treatment. The chain has TRBV5-1 and TRBJ2-7; 14 bases fit TRBD2. This CDR3 is CASSLGLAGGPARSYEQYF. The CDR3 DNA is TGCGCCAGCAGCTTGGGACTAGCGGGAGGGCCGGCCCGCTCCTACGAGCAGTACTTC.